The 14 T cell receptor beta chains below all came from one sample that was sequenced in a study of cytomegalovirus exposure and HLA in healthy donors. Sequencing was performed with immunoSEQ multiplex PCR; in TCRdb, only in-frame clones are kept and a portion is missing. Among about 50,000 clones listed, around 91% were seen once. Material: PBMCs. All receptors derive from a man aged 18 to 30 in good health and CMV-seronegative.

The rearrangement joins TRBV6-6 to TRBJ1-3, with D unclear. CDR3 size: 13 residues. Germline loops: CDR1 MNHNY, CDR2 SVGAGI (reference sequence). Trimming removed 6 bases at V and 2 bases at J, with 8 bases between. Here the CDR3 reads CASSQAAGNTIYF. Written as DNA, the CDR3 is TGTGCCAGCAGCCAGGCTGCTGGAAACACCATATATTTT.

The rearrangement uses TRBV28 and TRBJ2-7, with 8 bases fitting TRBD2. This CDR3 spans 16 amino acids. J gave up 5 bases and V 6 bases, and 15 bases lay outside the gene matches. Germline CDR1 reads MDHEN; CDR2 reads SYDVKM. In DNA, the CDR3 is TGTGCCAGCAGAACTAGCGGTCTGGGTCTATCCAACGAGCAGTACTTC. The encoded protein is CASRTSGLGLSNEQYF.

The chain uses TRBV5-6 and TRBJ2-1; D is perhaps TRBD2 (5 bases). V lost 2 bases, J lost 8 bases, and 14 bases lay in between. The CDR3 length is 14 residues. Germline CDR1 SGHDT, CDR2 YYEEEE. CDR3: CASSLFGAGDEQFF. CDR3 DNA sequence: TGTGCCAGCAGCTTATTTGGTGCCGGGGATGAGCAGTTCTTC.

The chain employs TRBV30 and TRBJ1-4; TRBD1 agrees at 7 bases. The V gene's germline CDR1 is GTSNPN and CDR2 SVGIG (reference sequence). The CDR3 has 12 residues. The trim removed 7 bases at V and 5 bases at J, leaving 4 bases unmatched. CDR3 coding DNA: TGTGCCTTAGGGGGCCCAAATGAAAAACTGTTTTTT. As protein: CALGGPNEKLFF.

This chain joins TRBV27 and TRBJ2-7; no clear D. The CDR3 contains 13 residues. Trimming removed 0 bases at V and 2 bases at J, with 5 bases between. CDR1 is MNHEY and CDR2 is SMNVEV in the germline V gene (reference sequence). As DNA, the CDR3 is TGTGCCAGCAGTTTATCGGCCCCCTACGAGCAGTACTTC. Translation gives CASSLSAPYEQYF.

The chain employs TRBV5-5 and TRBJ1-1; D is ambiguous. CDR1 is SGHKS, CDR2 YYEKEE, per germline (reference sequence). The CDR3 has 14 amino acids. Trimming shortened V by 3 bases and J by 1 base, and 10 bases separated the two germline ends. CDR3 nucleotide sequence: TGTGCCAGCAGCTCTTCTACCGGGAACACTGAAGCTTTCTTT. This translates into CASSSSTGNTEAFF.

This chain joins TRBV4-1 and TRBJ2-2; 12 nucleotides agree with TRBD2. The V gene's germline CDR1 is MGHRA and CDR2 YSYEKL. The length of the CDR3 is 19 residues. With V trimmed by 1 base and J by 1 base, 7 bases remained unmatched. The CDR3 region is CASSQGLAGETMNTGELFF. The CDR3 DNA sequence: TGCGCCAGCAGCCAAGGACTAGCGGGAGAAACCATGAACACCGGGGAGCTGTTTTTT.

This chain connects TRBV5-6 to TRBJ1-1; D is perhaps TRBD1 (6 bases). The V end lost 0 bases, the J end lost 1 base, and 13 bases lay between the germline ends. Per the germline V gene, CDR1 is SGHDT and CDR2 is YYEEEE. The CDR3 covers 16 residues. The DNA for the CDR3 is TGTGCCAGCAGCTTGGAAGTATGGGGGCAGAACACTGAAGCTTTCTTT. Amino acid sequence: CASSLEVWGQNTEAFF.

The chain is built from TRBV15 and TRBJ2-2; 9 nucleotides match TRBD1. This CDR3 comprises 17 residues. J was trimmed by 2 bases and V by 9 bases; bases with no gene match: 13. The V gene's germline CDR1 is LNHNV and CDR2 YYDKDF (reference sequence). In nucleotides, the CDR3 is TGTGCCACTCGAAGTCGCCCGGGACAGGGAAACACCGGGGAGCTGTTTTTT. Encoded protein: CATRSRPGQGNTGELFF.

This sequence joins TRBV4-1 and TRBJ1-1; TRBD1 matches 7 bases. Germline V CDR1 and CDR2: MGHRA, YSYEKL. Trimming at V came to 0 bases and at J to 4 bases, leaving 5 bases not matched to a gene. The CDR3 has 15 residues. Here the CDR3 DNA reads TGCGCCAGCAGCCAAGAACAGCGACAGGGCACTGAAGCTTTCTTT. Its translation is CASSQEQRQGTEAFF.

This sequence joins TRBV7-2 and TRBJ2-7; 7 positions match TRBD2. Germline CDR1 is SGHTA and CDR2 is FQGNSA. This CDR3 spans 17 amino acids. J was trimmed by 3 bases and V by 5 bases; bases with no gene match: 16. DNA of the CDR3: TGTGCCAGCAGCCCCCCCCGTGGCGGGAGTAGGATCTACGAGCAGTACTTC. It is translated as CASSPPRGGSRIYEQYF. Supplemented by reference TRBV7-2 and TRBJ2-7, the full variable domain reads GAGVSQSPSNKVTEKGKDVELRCDPISGHTALYWYRQSLGQGLEFLIYFQGNSAPDKSGLPSDRFSAERTGGSVSTLTIQRTQQEDSAVYLCASSPPRGGSRIYEQYFGPGTRLTVT.

The rearrangement uses TRBV4-2 and TRBJ2-3; 8 bases are shared with TRBD1. Germline CDR1 and CDR2: LGHNA and YNFKEQ. The CDR3 has 15 amino acids. V trimming: 4 bases; J trimming: 1 base; junction bases outside the gene matches: 4. This chain's CDR3 is CASSRPGQGTDTQYF. The CDR3 region has the DNA TGTGCCAGCAGCCGACCGGGACAGGGCACAGATACGCAGTATTTT.

The chain links TRBV5-1 to TRBJ2-3, with 8 nucleotides matching TRBD2. The V gene end was trimmed by 2 bases and the J gene end by 3 bases; junction bases not matched to a gene: 20. Germline CDR1 is SGHRS and CDR2 is YFSETQ. This CDR3 has 20 amino acids. The CDR3 loop is CASSFFSFSGGRRRTDTQYF. The CDR3 DNA sequence: TGCGCCAGCAGCTTTTTTTCTTTTTCCGGCGGGAGGAGGAGAACAGATACGCAGTATTTT.

The rearrangement links TRBV6-1 to TRBJ2-3, with D perhaps TRBD1 (6 bases). Trimming took off 7 bases at V and 6 bases at J, with 8 bases between the two ends. This CDR3 has 11 residues. Germline V lookup: CDR1 MNHNS, CDR2 SASEGT. Written as DNA, the CDR3 is TGTGCCAGCAACAGGGATGATACGCAGTATTTT. Translating gives CASNRDDTQYF.